The rows below give T cell receptor beta chains drawn from one sample of a study of identical twins. TCRdb reanalysed the 5' RACE reads using MiXCR and keeps one entry per CDR3 protein. The profile covers hundreds of thousands of distinct CDR3 sequences, with roughly 24% appearing a single time and around 3% taken by the ten largest. The data also belong to a second study, concerning T cells expressing NK-cell markers.

Sequencing was done on a sample of CD4+ T cells sorted from blood. These receptors were obtained from a woman under 30 in good health. CDR3s include the opening cysteine and the closing phenylalanine or tryptophan.

J gene	V gene	CDR3 protein
TRBJ2-3	TRBV7-2	CASSLAQGRDTQYF
TRBJ2-3	TRBV9	CASGTLSTDTQYF
TRBJ2-7	TRBV10-3	CAISGTGWGQQYF
TRBJ2-1	TRBV10-3	CAISDGRGGRHTYNEQFF
TRBJ1-4	TRBV11-2	CASSFDQGFNEKLFF
TRBJ2-3	TRBV5-1	CASSLGWSPSTDTQYF
TRBJ2-7	TRBV30	CAWSAVSYEQYF
TRBJ2-3	TRBV11-2	CASSLWGTGDTQYF
TRBJ2-5	TRBV4-2	CASSQDARSGGGETQYF
TRBJ2-7	TRBV6-6	CASRSPGTYEQYF
TRBJ2-1	TRBV7-7	CASSLRLAGYNEQFF
TRBJ2-1	TRBV12-3/TRBV12-4	CASSPLEGNEQFF
TRBJ2-7	TRBV29-1	CSALGLAGNEQYF
TRBJ2-7	TRBV20-1	CSADSTRYYPEQYF
TRBJ1-1	TRBV28	CASPGVQKKGDTEAFF
TRBJ2-3	TRBV25-1	CASSESPLAGYTDTQYF
TRBJ2-3	TRBV7-2	CASSPTLYTQYF
TRBJ2-1	TRBV12-3/TRBV12-4	CASSFDWKQFF
TRBJ2-6	TRBV29-1	CSVDQGAGANVLTF
TRBJ2-7	TRBV6-2/TRBV6-3	CASSYSSTGSYEQYF
TRBJ2-2	TRBV7-9	CASSLGVAVLAAGELFF